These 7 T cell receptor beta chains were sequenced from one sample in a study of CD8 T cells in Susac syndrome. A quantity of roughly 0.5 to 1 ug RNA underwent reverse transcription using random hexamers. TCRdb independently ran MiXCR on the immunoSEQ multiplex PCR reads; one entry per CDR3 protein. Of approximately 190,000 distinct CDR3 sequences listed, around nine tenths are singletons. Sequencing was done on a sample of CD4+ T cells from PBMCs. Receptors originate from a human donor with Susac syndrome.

CDR3 in amino acids: CASRAQGSAEQFF. CDR3 coding DNA: TGTGCCAGCAGGGCACAAGGTAGCGCTGAGCAGTTCTTC. The genes are TRBV28 and TRBJ2-1, with D possibly TRBD2 on 5 matching bases. This CDR3 has 13 amino acids. From germline, CDR1 is MDHEN and CDR2 SYDVKM. V shed 6 bases and J shed 9 bases, with 15 bases lying between them.

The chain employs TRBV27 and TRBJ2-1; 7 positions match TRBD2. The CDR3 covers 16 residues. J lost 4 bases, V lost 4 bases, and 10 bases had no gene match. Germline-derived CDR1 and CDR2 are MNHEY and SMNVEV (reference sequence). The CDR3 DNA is TGTGCCAGCAGTTCGGGCTCTTGGGGGGGATACAATGAGCAGTTCTTC. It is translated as CASSSGSWGGYNEQFF.

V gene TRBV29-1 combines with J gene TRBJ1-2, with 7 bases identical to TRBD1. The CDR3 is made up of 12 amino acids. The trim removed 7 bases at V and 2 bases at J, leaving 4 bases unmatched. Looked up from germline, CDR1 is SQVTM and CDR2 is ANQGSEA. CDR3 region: CSAGDSNYGYTF. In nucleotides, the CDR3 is TGCAGCGCCGGGGACAGCAACTATGGCTACACCTTC.

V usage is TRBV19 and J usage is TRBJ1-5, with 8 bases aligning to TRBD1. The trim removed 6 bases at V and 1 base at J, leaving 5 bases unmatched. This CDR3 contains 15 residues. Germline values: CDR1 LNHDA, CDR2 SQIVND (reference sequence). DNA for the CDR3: TGTGCCAGTAGATTGACAGGGGCCAGCAATCAGCCCCAGCATTTT. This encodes CASRLTGASNQPQHF.

CDR3 sequence reads: CASSPTGGREKLFF. The CDR3 bases are TGTGCCAGCAGTCCGACCGGGGGAAGGGAAAAACTGTTTTTT. This chain links TRBV6-5 with TRBJ1-4; a weak D match, TRBD1 (5 bases). There are 14 residues in the CDR3. CDR1 is MNHEY and CDR2 is SVGAGI in the germline V gene. V lost 5 bases to trimming and J lost 8 bases, with 15 bases between them.

The CDR3: CASSLGLAGGPSYNEQFF. The DNA for the CDR3 is TGTGCCAGCAGCTTGGGACTAGCGGGGGGGCCATCCTACAATGAGCAGTTCTTC. The rearrangement joins TRBV11-2 to TRBJ2-1; 16 positions match TRBD2. Per the germline V gene, CDR1 is SGHAT and CDR2 is FQNNGV. The CDR3 has 18 amino acids. J lost 1 base, V lost 3 bases, and 3 bases had no gene match.

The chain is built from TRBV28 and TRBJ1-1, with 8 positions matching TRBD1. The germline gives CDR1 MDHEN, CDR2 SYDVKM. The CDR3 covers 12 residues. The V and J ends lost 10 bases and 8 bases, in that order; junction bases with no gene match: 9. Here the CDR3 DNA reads TGTGCCACCCGACAGGGGAAAGTGGAAGCTTTCTTT. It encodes CATRQGKVEAFF. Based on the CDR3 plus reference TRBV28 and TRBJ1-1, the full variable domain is DVKVTQSSRYLVKRTGEKVFLECVQDMDHENMFWYRQDPGLGLRLIYFSYDVKMKEKGDIPEGYSVSREKKERFSLILESASTNQTSMYLCATRQGKVEAFFGQGTRLTVV.